Described below is a single TCR beta chain sequence and its context. Its antigen remains unidentified. The method was immunoSEQ multiplex PCR; TCRdb's version includes in-frame clones alone and lacks a portion of them. Of some 140,000 clones detected, about 86% appear once; the ten largest clones hold nearly 3%. The data derive from a study of cytomegalovirus exposure and HLA in healthy donors. The overall study: The 90 to 150 validation repertoires used a platform that matched the one used for the approximately 670 first-cohort repertoires, as a later analysis reported. Whole-study results and caveats: In vitro confirmation showed three CMV-associated chains to be CMV antigen specific. TCR beta chains numbering 150 to 200 were designated cytomegalovirus-associated.

It was the approximately 120-subject validation cohort, separate from the approximately 690-subject first cohort, to which the donors belonged. The CDR3 runs 14 residues. Looked up from germline, CDR1 is SGHNT and CDR2 is YYREEE (reference sequence). After removal of 3 bases from V and 0 bases from J, the junction contained 3 bases not matched to a gene. Source material: PBMCs. The chain is built from TRBV5-4 and TRBJ2-7; the match to TRBD1 covers 7 bases. This clonotype originated in a man in his late teens or twenties in good health and CMV-seronegative. This CDR3 is CASSYRDSSYEQYF. CDR3 DNA: TGTGCCAGCAGCTACCGGGACAGCTCCTACGAGCAGTACTTC.